This T cell receptor beta chain was retrieved from a study of OX40 agonist ivuxolimab in advanced cancers. Study details: The diagnoses of dose-escalation patients were hepatocellular carcinoma, melanoma, renal cell or head and neck cancer. Patients achieving partial responses numbered three: one hepatocellular carcinoma case and two cutaneous melanoma cases.

At baseline, cycle 4 day 1, and cycle 7 day 1, blood was sampled. Broader study findings: Also present in some nonresponders was a low level of normalized T-cell clonal expansion.

Of note for this clone: Its cognate antigen is unknown.

V shed 1 base and J shed 0 bases, with 11 bases lying between them. Germline V gene data show CDR1 as SGDLS and CDR2 as YYNGEE. The length of the CDR3 is 16 residues. TCRdb's table, derived via immunoSEQ multiplex PCR, lists solely in-frame clones and lacks some. The sample shows around 41,000 clones, 80% to 90% of them seen only once. The TCR comes from an adult with an advanced solid tumor such as melanoma, head and neck, liver or kidney cancer. The chain is built from TRBV9 and TRBJ1-5; D uncertain. The specimen comprised CD4+ or CD8+ T cells sorted from blood, sampled in a trial of the OX40 agonist ivuxolimab. The CDR3 DNA is TGTGCCAGCAGCGTATATCGGGTTAATAGCAATCAGCCCCAGCATTTT. Translation: CASSVYRVNSNQPQHF.